A selection of T cell receptor beta chains follows, all from one sample in a study of blood T cell repertoires in COVID-19. Sequencing used immunoSEQ multiplex PCR; TCRdb keeps in-frame clones, though not all of them. This repertoire shows 220,000 or so clones, about 86% found once; its top ten account for about 15%. The sequencing input was PBMCs or T cells enriched from blood (not recorded which). These receptors all come from a woman between 50 and 59 years old with acute COVID-19. Each CDR3 is given with its conserved first and last residue.

v_gene	j_gene	CDR3aa
TRBV11-3	TRBJ2-3	CASSLDQTDTQYF
TRBV7-2	TRBJ2-7	CASSLGTGEREQYF
TRBV11-2	TRBJ1-2	CASSRDRGLETF
TRBV5-1	TRBJ2-1	CASSSAGLAGGPIPYEQFF
TRBV19	TRBJ1-2	CASSLQNYGYTF
TRBV5-6	TRBJ2-3	CASSFSPGYTQYF
TRBV27	TRBJ1-5	CASSREGRGNQPQHF
TRBV5-1	TRBJ2-3	CASSRTGDSTDTQYF
TRBV5-4	TRBJ2-1	CASRSGRHSDYNEQFF
TRBV11-3	TRBJ1-1	CASSLRTGYSYSDTEAFF
TRBV27	TRBJ2-1	CASSSGLAGTYNEQFF
TRBV2	TRBJ2-4	CASSHDGQGGNIQYF
TRBV9	TRBJ2-7	CASSVGGHNSYEQYF
TRBV6-2/TRBV6-3	TRBJ2-7	CASSQTGTYEQYF
TRBV28	TRBJ2-1	CASGTPLYNEQFF
TRBV19	TRBJ1-1	CASSTQRLNTEAFF
TRBV29-1	TRBJ2-3	CSLRSGSWDTQYF
TRBV2	TRBJ1-5	CASSERVLQANQPQHF
TRBV18	TRBJ1-5	CASSPSRASSNQPQHF
TRBV5-4	TRBJ1-1	CASSSGHMNTEAFF
TRBV24-1	TRBJ2-3	CATSDWGTGGITDTQYF
TRBV27	TRBJ1-1	CASRYTMNTEAFF
TRBV9	TRBJ2-1	CASSVSQWSSYNEQFF
TRBV11-2	TRBJ2-1	CASSSENNEQFF
TRBV7-2	TRBJ1-4	CASSFRTGGEGEKLFF
TRBV7-9	TRBJ1-1	CASSPRTGTNTEAFF
TRBV2	TRBJ2-2	CASTASSPGELFF
TRBV27	TRBJ1-4	CASSFSRTGSEKLFF
TRBV28	TRBJ1-4	CASRVGRGREKLFF
TRBV5-1	TRBJ2-1	CASSAAGDSYNEQFF
TRBV6-6	TRBJ2-3	CASSPPGQTQYF
TRBV28	TRBJ2-7	CASSWGGYEQYF
TRBV7-2	TRBJ2-1	CATLRTGGNNEQFF
TRBV30	TRBJ1-2	CAWSAMVWEGNYGYTF
TRBV14	TRBJ2-5	CASSQDRNQETQYF
TRBV29-1	TRBJ2-5	CSVDRGAEVWQETQYF
TRBV5-1	TRBJ1-1	CASNRDRANTEAFF
TRBV5-4	TRBJ2-7	CASSFQVGDYEQYF
TRBV14	TRBJ1-4	CASSQGRQGIKEKLFF
TRBV27	TRBJ1-5	CASSSGTYSNQPQHF
TRBV19	TRBJ2-1	CASSVSGYEQFF
TRBV28	TRBJ1-1	CASSKQDHTEAFF
TRBV9	TRBJ1-5	CASSVEPSNQPQHF
TRBV4-3	TRBJ2-7	CASSQGVSWREDRRDEQYF
TRBV9	TRBJ1-3	CASSASGQTSSGNTIYF
TRBV13	TRBJ1-2	CASSLGWMGHTNYGYTF
TRBV4-2	TRBJ2-1	CASSRTTGTAYNEQFF
TRBV5-1	TRBJ2-1	CASSLQVTRQFF
TRBV28	TRBJ2-7	CASSLSPGQSYEQYF
TRBV15	TRBJ2-7	CATSPGVGPYEQYF
TRBV18	TRBJ1-5	CASSPTGLSQPQHF
TRBV18	TRBJ2-3	CASSPTGLAGEDTQYF
TRBV5-6	TRBJ2-7	CASSPGQARQYF
TRBV25-1	TRBJ2-3	CASSELAGSTDTQYF
TRBV5-4	TRBJ1-3	CASSFYGPGNTIYF
TRBV3-1/TRBV3-2	TRBJ2-7	CASSQRTAYEQYF
TRBV28	TRBJ2-7	CASSQTGSYEQYF